This T cell receptor beta chain derives from a study of T cell responses to AZD1222 COVID-19 vaccine (dated by TCRdb to about 2021). Looking at the study overall: AZD1222 recipients given second doses at about 4 weeks or at about 12 weeks were pooled, since spike-specific TCR depth and breadth were not found to differ between the two schedules. A total of about 230 trial participants underwent TCR sequencing, of whom some 210 received two doses of AZD1222 and about 25 received two doses of the MenACWY control vaccine. Trial participants were enrolled into age subgroups of 18-55, 56-69 and 70-plus years, which contained roughly 150, 30 and 60 TCR-sequenced participants, respectively.

The sample's time point label is to be understood as: baseline before first vaccination. Vaccinee samples came from UK trials COV001 and COV002, including a single-blind randomized controlled phase 2/3 trial of AZD1222 (ChAdOx1 nCoV-19) in healthy adults. For TCRbeta chain sequencing, PBMC samples were collected from trial participants at day 0 and at day 28 after the second dose. Note on this clone: No cognate antigen has been identified for it. The record has no base qualities; no much larger clone is one base away.

The CDR3 regions of human TCRbeta chains were subjected to immunosequencing. The paper's data handling went like this. Repertoire TCRs were matched against a reference library of SARS-CoV-2-specific TCRs generated with the MIRA antigen-specificity platform. Breadth meant the fraction of unique TCRs that were SARS-CoV-2-associated, whereas depth meant the fraction of total T cells that were SARS-CoV-2-associated. Using the MIRA data, each spike-specific TCR was assigned both to the spike region to which the TCR was reactive and to a CD4 or CD8 class. Log10-transformed breadth and depth values were compared by one-way ANOVA with Sidak's multiple comparisons tests. Imported from immuneACCESS, the table was reduced by TCRdb to in-frame sequences with V and J called. These copies leave out some clones; in studies compared against another copy, an unresolved V gene accounts for under half, and the cause of the remainder is not known. V and J calls and clone size are given by that table; D and trimming were obtained from the DNA. The sample records some 140,000 clones, approximately 90% of which are singletons. In total, the top ten clones hold 1.9% of the sample.

The CDR3 measures 15 amino acids from cysteine to phenylalanine. Only CDR3 DNA remains: 45 bases, in frame from the first base. The trim is 3 bases for V and 2 bases for J, with a gap of 11 bases between the germline ends. Looking up the germline V gene yields CDR1 SNHLY and CDR2 FYNNEI. General findings and caveats noted by the study authors: Reportedly, close to half of the unique spike-specific TCRs recognized epitopes lying outside the regions that are mutated in the B.1.351 and B.1.1.7 variants. Conclusions about previously exposed vaccinees are limited, since just a handful of AZD1222 recipients were seropositive for SARS-CoV-2 at baseline. The whole spike protein was spanned by vaccine-associated CD4 TCRs, and dominant responses were seen in regions 160-218 and 743-854. Most participants were white British and females outnumbered males, and the authors suggested that clonal diversity may have been underestimated. Because no day 14 peak-response samples were available, repertoires were characterized only after the peak T cell response. In the small 56-69-year group, the increase in depth fell short of significance, most likely because of low power. After two AZD1222 doses, spike-specific TCR breadth and depth were significantly higher than at day 0 and than in MenACWY recipients.

Sequenced material: peripheral blood, taken on day 0 of AZD1222 vaccination. The V and J genes are TRBV2 and TRBJ1-5; 5 matching bases give a weak D call of TRBD1. The sequence derives from an adult in good health. CDR3 protein: CASSDRAIGNQPQHF. The DNA sequence is given as TGTGCCAGCAGTGACAGGGCAATCGGCAATCAGCCCCAGCATTTT.